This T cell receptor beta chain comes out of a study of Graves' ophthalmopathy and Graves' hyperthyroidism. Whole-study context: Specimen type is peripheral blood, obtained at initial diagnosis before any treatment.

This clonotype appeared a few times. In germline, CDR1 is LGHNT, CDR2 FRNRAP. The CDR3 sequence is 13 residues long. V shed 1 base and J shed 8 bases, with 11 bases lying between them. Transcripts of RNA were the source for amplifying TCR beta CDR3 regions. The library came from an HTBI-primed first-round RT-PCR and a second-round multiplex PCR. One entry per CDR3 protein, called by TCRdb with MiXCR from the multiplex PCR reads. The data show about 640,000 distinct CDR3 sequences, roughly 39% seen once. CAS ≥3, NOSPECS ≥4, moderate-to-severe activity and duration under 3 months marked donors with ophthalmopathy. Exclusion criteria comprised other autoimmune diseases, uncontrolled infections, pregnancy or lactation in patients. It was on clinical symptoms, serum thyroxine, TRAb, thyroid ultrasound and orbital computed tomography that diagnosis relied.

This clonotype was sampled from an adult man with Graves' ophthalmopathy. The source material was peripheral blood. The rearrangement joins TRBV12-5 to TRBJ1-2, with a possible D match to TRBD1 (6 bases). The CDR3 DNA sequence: TGTGCTAGTGGTTTGGCCCGGGGGCGCGGCTACACCTTC. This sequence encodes CASGLARGRGYTF.